This T cell receptor beta chain was recovered during a study of blood T cells in healthy people across ages. This clonotype was recorded at least ten times. What it binds is unknown. Sample-barcoded 5' priming and a J-beta primer mix drove a second PCR of 7 to 11 cycles. Using its own MiXCR run on the 5' RACE reads, TCRdb lists one record per CDR3 protein. This table has some 1.5 million distinct CDR3 sequences, under 30% appearing once. Study outcomes and limitations: Naive CD4+ cells and diversity were both higher in long-lived donors than in aged donors.

Germline V lookup: CDR1 SQVTM, CDR2 ANQGSEA. The CDR3 covers 12 residues. Trimming cost V 5 bases and J 2 bases, with 10 bases left between them. Sequences were obtained from blood. This clonotype was sampled from a woman aged 30 to 39 in good health. The chain joins TRBV29-1 to TRBJ2-7; D is tentatively TRBD1 or TRBD2 (5 bases each). The CDR3 DNA reads TGCAGCGTTCCGGGACCGACCTACGAGCAGTACTTC. Protein: CSVPGPTYEQYF.